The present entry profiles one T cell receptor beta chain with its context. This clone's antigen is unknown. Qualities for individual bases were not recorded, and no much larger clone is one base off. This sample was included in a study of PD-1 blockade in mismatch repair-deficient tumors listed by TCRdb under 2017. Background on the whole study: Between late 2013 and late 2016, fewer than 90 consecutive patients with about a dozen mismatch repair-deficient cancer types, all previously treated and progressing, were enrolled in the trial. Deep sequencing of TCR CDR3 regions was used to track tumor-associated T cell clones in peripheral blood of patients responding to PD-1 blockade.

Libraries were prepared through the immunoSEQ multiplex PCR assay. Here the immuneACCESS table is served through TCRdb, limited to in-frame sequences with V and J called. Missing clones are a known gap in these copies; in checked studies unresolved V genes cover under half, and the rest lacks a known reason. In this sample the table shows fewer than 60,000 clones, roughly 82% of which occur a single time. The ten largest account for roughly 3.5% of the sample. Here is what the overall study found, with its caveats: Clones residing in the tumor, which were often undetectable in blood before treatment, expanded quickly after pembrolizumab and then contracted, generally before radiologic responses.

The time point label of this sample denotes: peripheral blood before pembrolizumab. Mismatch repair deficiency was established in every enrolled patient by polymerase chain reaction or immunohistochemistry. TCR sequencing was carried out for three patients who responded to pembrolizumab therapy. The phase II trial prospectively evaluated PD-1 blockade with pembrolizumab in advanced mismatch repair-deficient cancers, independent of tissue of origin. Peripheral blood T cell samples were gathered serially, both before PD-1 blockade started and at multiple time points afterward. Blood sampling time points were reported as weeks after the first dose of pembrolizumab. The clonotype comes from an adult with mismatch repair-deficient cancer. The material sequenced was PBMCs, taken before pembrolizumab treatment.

Here is the DNA: TGTGCCAGTAGTAAGTTCCGGAACACTGAAGCTTTCTTT. Protein translation: CASSKFRNTEAFF. The chain links TRBV19 with TRBJ1-1; the D gene lacks a confident call. The CDR3, from cysteine to phenylalanine, totals 13 residues. Only CDR3 DNA remains: 39 bases, in frame from the first base. V and J lose 4 bases and 1 base, and a span of 7 bases separates them. The CDR1 and CDR2 encoded by the germline V gene (reference sequence) are LNHDA and SQIVND.